This entry lists 21 T cell receptor beta chains sequenced from one sample in a study of blood T cell repertoires in COVID-19 (TCRdb year 2020). The method was the immunoSEQ multiplex PCR assay. TCRdb limited this immuneACCESS table to in-frame rearrangements with V and J called. A share of clones is missing; checked studies link under half to unresolved V genes, and the rest is unexplained. This sample lists 85,000 to 100,000 clones; 75% to 85% were detected once. 24% of the sample belongs to the ten largest clones. Sequenced: peripheral blood. The receptors were sampled from a human donor in a cohort sampled during active COVID-19.

V and J are TRBV7-8 and TRBJ1-3, with D possibly being TRBD1 (5 bases). V was clipped by 8 bases and J by 1 base, with 15 bases between them. Per germline, CDR1 SGHVS and CDR2 FQNEAQ. The CDR3 runs 15 residues. CDR3 in amino acids: CASDPFGGSGNTIYF. The DNA of the CDR3 is TGTGCCAGCGACCCGTTTGGGGGGTCTGGAAACACCATATATTTT.

The chain combines TRBV5-1 with TRBJ2-1; a possible D gene is TRBD2 (7 bases). This CDR3 is built from 16 residues. The V end was cut by 4 bases, the J end by 4 bases, with 18 bases between. The V gene's germline CDR1 is SGHRS and CDR2 YFSETQ. The CDR3 sequence: CASSQRDISVYNEQFF. CDR3 DNA sequence: TGCGCCAGCAGCCAGCGGGACATAAGTGTTTACAATGAGCAGTTCTTC. Full variable domain (outside the CDR3, taken from reference TRBV5-1 and TRBJ2-1): KAGVTQTPRYLIKTRGQQVTLSCSPISGHRSVSWYQQTPGQGLQFLFEYFSETQRNKGNFPGRFSGRQFSNSRSEMNVSTLELGDSALYLCASSQRDISVYNEQFFGPGTRLTVL.

The chain links TRBV5-4 to TRBJ2-1; 10 nucleotides agree with TRBD2. The CDR3 totals 15 residues. V lost 4 bases and J lost 9; bases outside the gene matches: 10. Germline-derived CDR1 and CDR2 are SGHNT and YYREEE (reference sequence). For the CDR3, the DNA is TGTGCCAGCAGCCCACGACTAGCGGGTGATACTGAGCAGTTCTTC. This gives the protein CASSPRLAGDTEQFF.

The CDR3 nucleotides are TGTGCCAGCTCACCACCGGGAGTGGATGAGCAGTACTTC. Translated: CASSPPGVDEQYF. V is TRBV18 and J is TRBJ2-7; the D gene is possibly TRBD2 (5 bases). This CDR3 contains 13 residues. Trimming stripped 0 bases from V and 7 bases from J, with 10 bases between. Germline CDR1 reads KGHSH; CDR2 reads LQKENI. The full variable domain, in which reference TRBV18 and TRBJ2-7 provide the parts outside the CDR3, is NAGVMQNPRHLVRRRGQEARLRCSPMKGHSHVYWYRQLPEEGLKFMVYLQKENIIDESGMPKERFSAEFPKEGPSILRIQQVVRGDSAAYFCASSPPGVDEQYFGPGTRLTVT.

This chain connects TRBV3-1 (or the pseudogene TRBV3-2) to TRBJ2-6; the match to TRBD1 covers 8 bases. The CDR3 spans 18 residues. With V trimmed by 3 bases and J by 0 bases, 7 bases remained unmatched. CDR1 LGHDT and CDR2 YNNKEL come from the germline V gene (reference sequence). The CDR3 protein is CASSHKGQGHSGANVLTF. DNA for the CDR3: TGTGCCAGCAGCCATAAAGGACAGGGCCACTCTGGGGCCAACGTCCTGACTTTC.

This clone showed up just once. The junction differs from germline at one of its ends, possibly a read error. The chain combines TRBV18 with TRBJ1-6, with a tentative D call TRBD1 (6 bases). CDR1 and CDR2 (germline): KGHSH, LQKENI. This CDR3 region has 15 residues. CDR3 loop: CASSPTAGDNSPLHF. CDR3 DNA: TGTGCCAGTTCACCAACGGCAGGGGATAATTCACCCCTCCACTTT.

The rearrangement links TRBV5-4 to TRBJ2-1; D remains unclear. This CDR3 contains 12 residues. Trimming pared 2 bases from V and 4 bases from J, leaving 4 bases between. The germline CDR1 and CDR2 sequences are SGHNT and YYREEE (reference sequence). The CDR3 region is CASSFYYNEQFF. The CDR3 DNA sequence: TGTGCCAGCAGCTTCTATTACAATGAGCAGTTCTTC.

This clone was picked up a small number of times. As DNA, the CDR3 is TGCGCCAGCAGCTCCTCGACAGTCTTAAACACTGAAGCTTTCTTT. It specifies CASSSSTVLNTEAFF. The rearrangement joins TRBV5-1 to TRBJ1-1; perhaps TRBD1 as D (5 bases). The CDR3 contains 15 residues. CDR1 is SGHRS and CDR2 is YFSETQ in the germline V gene. Trimming took 3 bases from V and 2 from J, leaving 14 bases between them.

This clone has a handful of counts. V is TRBV20-1 and J is TRBJ2-5; D remains ambiguous. The CDR3 totals 11 residues. Trimming shortened V by 3 bases and J by 2 bases, and 4 bases separated the two germline ends. Germline loops: CDR1 DFQATT, CDR2 SNEGSKA (reference sequence). The CDR3 is CSASLQETQYF. CDR3 DNA sequence: TGCAGTGCTAGTCTACAAGAGACCCAGTACTTC.

This clone was observed a handful of times. The chain combines TRBV5-1 with TRBJ1-1; D perhaps matches TRBD1 (6 bases). CDR1 and CDR2 (germline): SGHRS, YFSETQ. V was clipped by 4 bases and J by 5 bases, with 12 bases between them. The CDR3 runs to 13 residues. The DNA of the CDR3 is TGCGCCAGCAGCCCGGACCAGGGGACTGAAGCTTTCTTT. This sequence encodes CASSPDQGTEAFF.

J is TRBJ2-7 and V is TRBV5-4; 10 nucleotides align to TRBD2. V shed 0 bases and J 2 bases; nucleotides not matched to a gene: 5. In germline, CDR1 is SGHNT, CDR2 YYREEE (reference sequence). The CDR3 totals 16 residues. The CDR3 region is CASSLDLAGETYEQYF. The CDR3 DNA follows: TGTGCCAGCAGCTTGGACCTAGCGGGAGAGACCTACGAGCAGTACTTC.

This clone has only a few counts. The chain recombines TRBV6-2 or TRBV6-3 with TRBJ1-2; tentatively, D is TRBD1 (6 bases). The CDR3 is 14 amino acids. Germline V gene lookup returns CDR1 MNHEY and CDR2 SVGEGT. V lost 0 bases to trimming and J lost 8 bases, with 13 bases between them. CDR3 bases: TGTGCCAGCAGTTACTCGACAGGACTGGGGGGCTACACCTTC. Encoded protein: CASSYSTGLGGYTF.

The gene calls are TRBV28 and TRBJ2-1, with 10 bases aligning to TRBD2. The trim removed 7 bases at V and 12 bases at J, leaving 6 bases unmatched. Germline assignment: CDR1 MDHEN and CDR2 SYDVKM. The CDR3 spans 12 residues. For the CDR3, the DNA is TGTGCCAGCAATCAAGCTAGCGGGAGGCAGTTCTTC. As protein: CASNQASGRQFF. The full variable domain, completed using reference TRBV28 and TRBJ2-1, is DVKVTQSSRYLVKRTGEKVFLECVQDMDHENMFWYRQDPGLGLRLIYFSYDVKMKEKGDIPEGYSVSREKKERFSLILESASTNQTSMYLCASNQASGRQFFGPGTRLTVL.

This chain joins TRBV2 and TRBJ1-1; D remains unclear. CDR1 and CDR2 from the germline V gene are SNHLY and FYNNEI. CDR3 length: 12 residues. V lost 6 bases, J lost 4 bases, and 9 bases lay in between. The CDR3 DNA follows: TGTGCCAGCAGAGACTACGGCACTGAAGCTTTCTTT. It translates to CASRDYGTEAFF.

DNA of the CDR3: TGTGCCAGCAGCAGGGCAGCCCTCGGCGAGCAGTACTTC. Translated, it gives CASSRAALGEQYF. The chain carries TRBV21-1 and TRBJ2-7; TRBD1 reflects the table's D call only, with no check against the DNA. TRBV21-1 is a documented pseudogene. The CDR3 totals 13 residues.

The chain links TRBV5-1 to TRBJ2-1, with 7 bases matching TRBD1. Germline assignment: CDR1 SGHRS and CDR2 YFSETQ. There are 15 residues in the CDR3. V trimming: 0 bases; J trimming: 4 bases; junction bases outside the gene matches: 4. CDR3 bases: TGCGCCAGCAGCTTGGGGGCAGGGGGTTACAATGAGCAGTTCTTC. Protein sequence: CASSLGAGGYNEQFF.

The chain recombines TRBV7-9 with TRBJ2-1; 7 nucleotides match TRBD1. Germline CDR1 reads SEHNR; CDR2 reads FQNEAQ (reference sequence). V was clipped by 5 bases and J by 3 bases; unmatched bases: 4. The CDR3 has 14 amino acids. The DNA of the CDR3 is TGTGCCAGCAGCACGGGACAGAACTACAATGAGCAGTTCTTC. It translates to CASSTGQNYNEQFF.

This chain links TRBV25-1 with TRBJ2-3; tentative D call: TRBD1 (5 bases). The CDR3 length is 13 residues. Germline V gene data show CDR1 as MGHDK and CDR2 as SYGVNS. V lost 3 bases and J lost 4, with 8 bases in between. CDR3 sequence reads: CASSDPGSDTQYF. The CDR3 nucleotides are TGTGCCAGCAGTGATCCAGGGTCAGATACGCAGTATTTT.

J is TRBJ2-2 and V is TRBV27; 9 bases agree with TRBD2. Germline V gives CDR1 MNHEY, CDR2 SMNVEV (reference sequence). The CDR3 loop spans 18 amino acids. The trim removed 3 bases at V and 1 base at J, leaving 9 bases unmatched. In DNA, the CDR3 is TGTGCCAGCAGTTTCGATGGGGAAGCGGGAGGGAACACCGGGGAGCTGTTTTTT. Amino acid sequence: CASSFDGEAGGNTGELFF.

There are a few counts of this clone. The chain uses TRBV18 and TRBJ2-7; 11 bases map to TRBD2. V trimming: 2 bases; J trimming: 3 bases; junction bases outside the gene matches: 6. The CDR3 is 16 amino acids. Germline assignment: CDR1 KGHSH and CDR2 LQKENI. The CDR3, as DNA: TGTGCCAGCTCACCATTTGATACTAGCGGGAGCTACGAGCAGTACTTC. It codes for CASSPFDTSGSYEQYF.

This chain uses TRBV28 with TRBJ1-5; 9 positions agree with TRBD1. The CDR3 consists of 16 residues. Germline V CDR1 and CDR2: MDHEN, SYDVKM. The ends lost 6 bases at V and 0 bases at J; junction bases unmatched: 6. CDR3 in DNA: TGTGCCAGCAGCGACGGGACAGGGTTTAGCAATCAGCCCCAGCATTTT. Its translation: CASSDGTGFSNQPQHF.